A selection of T cell receptor beta chains follows, all from one sample in a study of T-cell memory formation after mild COVID-19. TCRdb re-analysed the 5' RACE reads in MiXCR, keeping a single row per CDR3 protein. Here the sample spans about 160,000 distinct CDR3 sequences, 25% to 40% being singletons. The sample comprised PBMCs or a T cell subset sorted from them (not recorded which). These receptor sequences come from an adult woman who had mild COVID-19 (a few samples of this study predate the infection). Cell type and time point are not known. Both conserved end residues are part of each CDR3. The order of the fields is clone size, V gene, D gene, J gene, CDR3 DNA, CDR3 protein. D genes are given only for firm matches. Size is omitted from some rows. Given values are once, few, many or a class for expanded clones.

-	TRBV20-1	TRBD1	TRBJ1-2	TGCAGTGCTACGACAGGGCAATCTAACTATGGCTACACCTTC	CSATTGQSNYGYTF
-	TRBV2	-	TRBJ2-1	TGTGCCAGCAGGGCTAGCGATAGCTCCTACAATGAGCAGTTCTTC	CASRASDSSYNEQFF
few	TRBV9	-	TRBJ1-6	TGTGCCAGCAGCGGAGCAGATGGAGGATCACCCCTCCACTTT	CASSGADGGSPLHF
-	TRBV11-3	TRBD1	TRBJ2-1	TGTGCCAGCAGCCCAGGGGTACAGGGGGCCTATGAGCAGTTCTTC	CASSPGVQGAYEQFF
-	TRBV20-1	TRBD1	TRBJ1-5	TGCAGTGCTAGAGCAGGGGGTCAACCATCGCCCCAGCATTTT	CSARAGGQPSPQHF
once	TRBV15	-	TRBJ2-7	TGTGCCACCCGAATAGGGGGGGAATACGAGCAGTACTTC	CATRIGGEYEQYF
-	TRBV10-3	-	TRBJ2-2	TGTGCCATCAGTAAGCGGGACAGAGGTACCGGGGAGCTGTTTTTT	CAISKRDRGTGELFF
-	TRBV7-8	TRBD1	TRBJ1-1	TGTGCCAGCAGCTTAGCGGGGTATGGTCGCGAAGGGGGCAAGACTGAAGCTTTCTTT	CASSLAGYGREGGKTEAFF
-	TRBV5-1	-	TRBJ2-5	TGCGCCAGCAGCTTGTTGGCCCAGTACTTC	CASSLLAQYF
once	TRBV29-1	TRBD2	TRBJ2-1	TGCAGCGTCTGCCGCCGGGAGGGACCCTCCTACAATGAGCAGTTCTTC	CSVCRREGPSYNEQFF
-	TRBV7-8	TRBD2	TRBJ2-3	TGTGCCAGCAGCTTAGCTCGGACTAGCGGGGCTCACACAGATACGCAGTATTTT	CASSLARTSGAHTDTQYF
-	TRBV29-1	-	TRBJ1-1	TGCAGCGTTGACCACCAAGTGGGGGACACTGAAGCTTTCTTT	CSVDHQVGDTEAFF
-	TRBV28	TRBD2	TRBJ2-3	TGTGCCAGCGGCTTAGCGGGCTCTAGCACAGATACGCAGTATTTT	CASGLAGSSTDTQYF
-	TRBV6-5	-	TRBJ1-4	TGTGCCAGCAGGTCCGAGGGATTTAATGAAAAACTGTTTTTT	CASRSEGFNEKLFF
-	TRBV20-1	TRBD2	TRBJ2-7	TGCAGTGCCACCACTAGCGGGTATTCCTACGAGCAGTACTTC	CSATTSGYSYEQYF
few	TRBV5-1	-	TRBJ2-7	TGCGCCAGCAGCAAGGGGTCTGCCTACGAGCAGTACTTC	CASSKGSAYEQYF
-	TRBV4-3	TRBD2	TRBJ2-1	TGCGCCAGCAGCCAAGATTGGGCGGGAGTAAGGCGTTCGTACAATGAGCAGTTCTTC	CASSQDWAGVRRSYNEQFF
few	TRBV11-2	-	TRBJ2-3	TGTGCCAGCAGCTTAGAAGGTGGCGGGAGCACAGATACGCAGTATTTT	CASSLEGGGSTDTQYF
few	TRBV5-5	-	TRBJ1-2	TGTGCCAGCAGCCCTGAAGTTGGGGGTACGAGGGGCTACACCTTC	CASSPEVGGTRGYTF
few	TRBV29-1	-	TRBJ2-7	TGCAGCGTTGAAGAAGAACAGGGTACCCTGAGGCAGTACTTC	CSVEEEQGTLRQYF
many	TRBV12-3/TRBV12-4	-	TRBJ1-1	TGTGCCAGCAGACACAGAAGAATGAACACTGAAGCTTTCTTT	CASRHRRMNTEAFF
few	TRBV7-8	TRBD2	TRBJ2-1	TGTGCCAGCAGCTCGGCGGGAGTGCCCTACAATGAGCAGTTCTTC	CASSSAGVPYNEQFF
-	TRBV20-1	-	TRBJ1-5	TGCAGTGCTATTCCGAATAGCAATCAGCCCCAGCATTTT	CSAIPNSNQPQHF
many	TRBV21-1	-	TRBJ2-5	TGTGCCAGCAGCGTCCCCCAGCAGGGGGCGGAACAAGAGACCCAGTACTTC	CASSVPQQGAEQETQYF
many	TRBV5-6	-	TRBJ1-1	TGTGCCAGCAGCTTGGAAGGGTACGGGACGCCGGCTGAAGCTTTCTTT	CASSLEGYGTPAEAFF
-	TRBV12-3/TRBV12-4	-	TRBJ1-1	TGTGCCAGCAGTTTAAATCCCCTACCCGAAGCTTTCTTT	CASSLNPLPEAFF
-	TRBV5-1	TRBD2	TRBJ2-1	TGCGCCAGCAGACCTGGGACTAGCGGGCCCTCCTACAATGAGCAGTTCTTC	CASRPGTSGPSYNEQFF
few	TRBV5-6	TRBD2	TRBJ2-7	TGTGCCAGCCGGGGAGGCACTAGCGGGAGGGCCTACGAGCAGTACTTC	CASRGGTSGRAYEQYF
few	TRBV3-1	-	TRBJ1-2	TGTGCCAGCAGCCAAGCCGGGAACTATGGCTACACCTTC	CASSQAGNYGYTF
-	TRBV7-7	-	TRBJ2-1	TGTGCTAGCAGCTTAAGGGACTCAGACATGTTCGAGCAGTTCTTC	CASSLRDSDMFEQFF
once	TRBV7-3	TRBD1	TRBJ1-1	TGTGCCAGCAGAAAAACCGGGACAGGGCCCGAAGCTTTCTTT	CASRKTGTGPEAFF
few	TRBV11-2	-	TRBJ2-3	TGTGCCAGCAGCGCCAGCGGGTTCAAACGGGATACGCAGTATTTT	CASSASGFKRDTQYF
-	TRBV12-3/TRBV12-4	-	TRBJ2-5	TGTGCCAGCAGTAGGGGACGGGGATTAGGGACCCAGTACTTC	CASSRGRGLGTQYF
-	TRBV18	-	TRBJ2-5	TGTGCCAGCTCACCACCTATGAAAACAGAGACCCAGTACTTC	CASSPPMKTETQYF
few	TRBV3-1	-	TRBJ2-7	TGTGCCAGCAGCCAGGAGTACGTCCACCCCTCCTACGAGCAGTACTTC	CASSQEYVHPSYEQYF
-	TRBV6-2/TRBV6-3	-	TRBJ1-2	TGTGCCAGCAGTTACTCCGGGGTCGGCGGCTACACCTTC	CASSYSGVGGYTF
many	TRBV7-3	-	TRBJ2-3	TGTGCCAGCAGCTTAACGCCGGGACCCCCCTCAGATACGCAGTATTTT	CASSLTPGPPSDTQYF
-	TRBV11-3	-	TRBJ2-1	TGTGCCAGCAGCCCTCGGGGACAGCGGGAGTTCTTC	CASSPRGQREFF
once	TRBV29-1	-	TRBJ2-7	TGCAGCGTTGAAGATCAGGATAAAGGGGACGAGCAGTACTTC	CSVEDQDKGDEQYF
few	TRBV4-1	TRBD1	TRBJ2-3	TGCGCCAGCAGCCAGAGCCAGGGGGCAGGCACAGATACGCAGTATTTT	CASSQSQGAGTDTQYF
many	TRBV7-3	TRBD2	TRBJ2-1	TGTGCCAGCAGCTTAACGACGGGCGGGAGGGCCGACAATGAGCAGTTCTTC	CASSLTTGGRADNEQFF
few	TRBV3-1	-	TRBJ2-7	TGTGCCAGCAGCCAATTCATAGCCGGCGAGCAGTACTTC	CASSQFIAGEQYF
few	TRBV7-9	TRBD1	TRBJ2-1	TGTGCCAGCAGCTCGGGACAGGGGCACAATGAGCAGTTCTTC	CASSSGQGHNEQFF
-	TRBV6-6	TRBD2	TRBJ2-1	TGTGCCAGCAGACTCGACGGGGGGATCTACAATGAGCAGTTCTTC	CASRLDGGIYNEQFF
-	TRBV4-3	-	TRBJ1-1	TGCGCCAGCAGCCAAGATTTTGACTCGGGGACTGAAGCTTTCTTT	CASSQDFDSGTEAFF
-	TRBV7-3	-	TRBJ2-7	TGTGCCAGCAGCAGACAACCGGGGCTGGGGCTCTCCTACGAGCAGTACTTC	CASSRQPGLGLSYEQYF
few	TRBV12-3/TRBV12-4	TRBD1	TRBJ1-1	TGTGCCAGCAGAAAGGACAGGGGGCGTTTGACTGAAGCTTTCTTT	CASRKDRGRLTEAFF